The clone carrying this T cell receptor beta chain was recorded a few times. What it recognizes is unknown. Per the germline V gene, CDR1 is MGHDK and CDR2 is SYGVNS. The length of the CDR3 is 14 residues. J lost 3 bases, V lost 6 bases, and 2 bases had no gene match. This specimen comes from a study of cytomegalovirus exposure and HLA in healthy donors. Study summary: For the roughly 370 genotyped donors, around 76% fell within the Caucasian-associated ancestry cluster.

The PCR employed 60 Vbeta primers together with 13 Jbeta primers. Repertoires were generated with immunoSEQ multiplex PCR, while TCRdb's copy carries only in-frame clones and drops some. The sample carries about 130,000 clones, 8.5% to 10% recorded once. Points from the study as a whole: Cytomegalovirus association was assigned to 150 to 200 TCR beta chains. Reports state that TCR beta sequences accurately predicted most subjects' HLA-A and HLA-B alleles.

The specimen was PBMCs. This rearrangement joins TRBV25-1 to TRBJ1-1, with 12 bases fitting TRBD1. This receptor was identified in a man aged 35-49 years in good health and CMV-seronegative. CDR3 residues: CASRGTGGDTEAFF. Written as DNA, the CDR3 is TGTGCCAGCAGGGGGACAGGGGGCGACACTGAAGCTTTCTTT.